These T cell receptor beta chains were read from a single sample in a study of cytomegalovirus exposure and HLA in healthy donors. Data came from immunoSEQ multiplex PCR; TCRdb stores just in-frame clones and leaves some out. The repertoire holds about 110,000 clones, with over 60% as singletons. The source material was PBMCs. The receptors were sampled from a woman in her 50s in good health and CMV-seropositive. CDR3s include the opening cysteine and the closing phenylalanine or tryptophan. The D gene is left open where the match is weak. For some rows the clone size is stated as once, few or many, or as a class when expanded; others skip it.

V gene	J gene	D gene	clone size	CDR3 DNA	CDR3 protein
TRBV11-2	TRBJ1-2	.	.	TGTGCCAGCAGCTTAGTTCGGCGGACTACTAACTATGGCTACACCTTC	CASSLVRRTTNYGYTF
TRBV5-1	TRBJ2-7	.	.	TGCGCCAGCAGCTTGGTTGGGGGGTACGAGCAGTACTTC	CASSLVGGYEQYF
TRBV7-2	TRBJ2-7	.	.	TGTGCCAGCAGCGCCAGCTCCTACGAGCAGTACTTC	CASSASSYEQYF
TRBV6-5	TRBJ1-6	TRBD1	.	TGTGCCAGCAGAGACAGGGTCTATAATTCACCCCTCCACTTT	CASRDRVYNSPLHF
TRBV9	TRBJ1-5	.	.	TGTGCCAGCAGCGTAGGTCCCGGTAGACAGTATAATCAGCCCCAGCATTTT	CASSVGPGRQYNQPQHF
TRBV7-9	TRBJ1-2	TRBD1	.	TGTGCCAGCAGCTCCGACAGGGAGCCCCCCCAGAGTGGCTACACCTTC	CASSSDREPPQSGYTF
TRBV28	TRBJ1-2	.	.	TGTGCCAGCAGTTCCTTTTCAGGGAACTATGGCTACACCTTC	CASSSFSGNYGYTF
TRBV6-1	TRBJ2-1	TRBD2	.	TGTGCCAGCAGTGCAGTCACTAGCGGGGGGGCCGTTCAGTTCTTC	CASSAVTSGGAVQFF
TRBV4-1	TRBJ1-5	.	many	TGCGCCAGCAGCCCCGGACTTCTTAGCAATCAGCCCCAGCATTTT	CASSPGLLSNQPQHF
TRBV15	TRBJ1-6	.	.	TGTGCCACCAGCGATTTTGGGCAGTTCTCACCCCTCCACTTT	CATSDFGQFSPLHF
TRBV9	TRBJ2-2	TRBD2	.	TGTGCCAGCAGCGTAAGGCCAGCGGGGAATTCCGGGGAGCTGTTTTTT	CASSVRPAGNSGELFF
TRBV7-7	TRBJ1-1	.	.	TGTGCTAGCAGCTTACGAGCGAACACTGAAGCTTTCTTT	CASSLRANTEAFF
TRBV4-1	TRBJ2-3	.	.	TGCGCCAGCAGCCAAGAGGGCGCAGATACGCAGTATTTT	CASSQEGADTQYF
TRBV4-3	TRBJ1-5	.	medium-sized	TGCGCCAGCAGCCAAGGTGTTCGGCAGGGGTCTCAGCCCCAGCATTTT	CASSQGVRQGSQPQHF
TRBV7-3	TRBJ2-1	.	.	TGTGCCAGCAGCTTAATTGCAGGGTCTTTCAACAATGAGCAGTTCTTC	CASSLIAGSFNNEQFF
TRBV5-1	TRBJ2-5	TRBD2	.	TGCGCCAGCAGCTTGGCCTCGACTAGCGGGAGCCAAGAGACCCAGTACTTC	CASSLASTSGSQETQYF
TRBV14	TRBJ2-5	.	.	TGTGCCAGCAGCCAAGTAAATCGTCAGACCCAGTACTTC	CASSQVNRQTQYF
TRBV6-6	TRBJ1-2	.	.	TGTGCCAGCAGCCGGGGATTGGGGGCCCTTAACTATGGCTACACCTTC	CASSRGLGALNYGYTF
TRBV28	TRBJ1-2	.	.	TGTGCCAGCCTCCAGTGGTACAGCCAACGCTATGGCTACACCTTC	CASLQWYSQRYGYTF
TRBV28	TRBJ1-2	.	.	TGTGCCAGCAGTAGTCCGGGTGACAGCTTTATTAGTGGCTACACCTTC	CASSSPGDSFISGYTF
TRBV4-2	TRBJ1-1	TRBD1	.	TGTGCCAGCAGCCAGGATCGGACAGGGGGGCGTATTGAAGCTTTCTTT	CASSQDRTGGRIEAFF
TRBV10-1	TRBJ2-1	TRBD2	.	TGCGCCAGCAGTGACCCGAGACTAGCGGGGGACCTCGCTGGTGAGCAGTTCTTC	CASSDPRLAGDLAGEQFF
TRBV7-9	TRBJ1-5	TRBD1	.	TGTGCCAGCAGCTTAGGGGGACAGGGCTTCGTAGGCCTAGGCCAGCCCCAGCATTTT	CASSLGGQGFVGLGQPQHF
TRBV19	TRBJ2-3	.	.	TGTGCCAGTAGTACTTCCGGGACATCCTTAGGAGATACGCAGTATTTT	CASSTSGTSLGDTQYF